This T cell receptor (beta chain) was identified in a study of glioma-infiltrating T cells. Regarding the study as a whole: Tissue-blood divergence was below expectation in non-neoplastic patients, above in gliomas. Only very few CDR3 sequences appeared in both tissue and blood.

Using RNA template, CDR3s of TCR alpha and beta were amplified with iRepertoire arm-PCR. Input was roughly 100-450 ng of tissue mRNA or PBMC total RNA. TCRdb processed the multiplex PCR reads anew with MiXCR; each CDR3 protein has one entry. The sample contains approximately 190,000 distinct CDR3 sequences, more than 30% of which appear only once. This clonotype was picked up many times. The antigen remains unidentified. This sequence was found in a human donor with low-grade glioma or glioblastoma, undergoing nonglioma brain surgery, or in good health (not recorded which). Material for sequencing was glioma tissue, nonneoplastic brain tissue, or PBMCs (not recorded which).

CDR3 nucleotide sequence: TGTGCCAGCAGTGAAGAGAGGATGTCTGGAAACACCATATATTTT. Translating it yields CASSEERMSGNTIYF. V and J are TRBV6-1 and TRBJ1-3, with D unresolved. CDR3 length: 15 amino acids. Germline V gene lookup returns CDR1 MNHNS and CDR2 SASEGT. With 1 base removed from V and 1 base from J, the gap between germline ends came to 8 bases.